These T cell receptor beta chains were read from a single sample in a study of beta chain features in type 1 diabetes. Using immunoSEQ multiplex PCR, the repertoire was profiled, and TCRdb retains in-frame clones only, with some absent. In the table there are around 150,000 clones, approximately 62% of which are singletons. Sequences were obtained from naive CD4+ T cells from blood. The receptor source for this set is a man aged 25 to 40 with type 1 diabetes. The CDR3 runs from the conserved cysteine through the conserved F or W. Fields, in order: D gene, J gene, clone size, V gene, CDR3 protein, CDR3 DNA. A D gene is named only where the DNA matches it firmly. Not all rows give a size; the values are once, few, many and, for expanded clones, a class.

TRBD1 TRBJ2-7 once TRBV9 CASSVGTGETYEQYF TGTGCCAGCAGCGTAGGGACAGGGGAAACCTACGAGCAGTACTTC
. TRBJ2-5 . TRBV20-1 CSANQETQYF TGCAGTGCTAACCAGGAGACCCAGTACTTC
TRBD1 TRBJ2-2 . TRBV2 CASSVGQGTGELFF TGTGCCAGCAGTGTAGGACAGGGAACCGGGGAGCTGTTTTTT
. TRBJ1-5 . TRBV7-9 CASSPSGGWPQHF TGTGCCAGCAGCCCTTCAGGAGGATGGCCCCAGCATTTT
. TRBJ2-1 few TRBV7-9 CASSSQLNNEQFF TGTGCCAGCAGCTCCCAGTTGAACAATGAGCAGTTCTTC
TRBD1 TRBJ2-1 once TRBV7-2 CASSIKGQGNNEQFF TGTGCCAGCAGCATCAAGGGACAGGGGAACAATGAGCAGTTCTTC
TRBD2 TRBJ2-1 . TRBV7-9 CASSLSSTLAGGRSDEQFF TGTGCCAGCAGCTTATCCTCTACCCTAGCGGGGGGTCGCTCGGATGAGCAGTTCTTC
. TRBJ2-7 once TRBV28 CASSPNYEQYF TGTGCCAGCAGCCCTAACTACGAGCAGTACTTC
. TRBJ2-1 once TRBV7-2 CASSPGPNNEQFF TGTGCCAGCAGCCCTGGGCCCAACAATGAGCAGTTCTTC
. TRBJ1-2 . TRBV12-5 CASGLARGYTF TGTGCTAGTGGTTTGGCGAGAGGCTACACCTTC
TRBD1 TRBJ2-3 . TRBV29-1 CSVAQGSTDTQYF TGCAGCGTTGCACAGGGGAGCACAGATACGCAGTATTTT
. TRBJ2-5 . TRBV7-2 CASSHNTQYF TGTGCCAGCAGCCATAATACCCAGTACTTC
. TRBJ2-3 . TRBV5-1 CASSLDPRSTDTQYF TGCGCCAGCAGCTTGGATCCTAGGAGCACAGATACGCAGTATTTT
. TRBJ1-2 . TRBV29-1 CSVEDLGRPYGYTF TGCAGCGTTGAAGATCTTGGGAGACCTTATGGCTACACCTTC
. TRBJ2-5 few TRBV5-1 CASSFGETQYF TGCGCCAGCAGCTTCGGTGAGACCCAGTACTTC
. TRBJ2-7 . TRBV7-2 CASSFTSGRYEQYF TGTGCCAGCAGCTTCACTTCGGGTCGCTACGAGCAGTACTTC
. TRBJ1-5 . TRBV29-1 CSVAGSNQPQHF TGCAGCGTTGCTGGGAGCAATCAGCCCCAGCATTTT
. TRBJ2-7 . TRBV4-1 CASSQEIGGHEQYF TGCGCCAGCAGCCAAGAAATCGGGGGGCACGAGCAGTACTTC
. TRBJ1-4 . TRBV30 CAWTDFNEKLFF TGTGCCTGGACGGATTTTAATGAAAAACTGTTTTTT
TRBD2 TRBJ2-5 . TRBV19 CASSIGGQETQYF TGTGCCAGTAGTATCGGGGGGCAAGAGACCCAGTACTTC
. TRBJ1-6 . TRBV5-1 CASRWGAGYSYNSPLHF TGCGCCAGCAGGTGGGGGGCCGGCTACTCCTATAATTCACCCCTCCACTTT
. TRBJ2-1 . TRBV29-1 CSSDASSYNEQFF TGCAGCTCGGACGCTAGCTCCTACAATGAGCAGTTCTTC
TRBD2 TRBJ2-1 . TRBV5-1 CASSLGGTSTYNEQFF TGCGCCAGCAGCTTGGGAGGGACTAGTACCTACAATGAGCAGTTCTTC
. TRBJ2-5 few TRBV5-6 CASTRAETQYF TGTGCCAGCACCCGGGCAGAGACCCAGTACTTC
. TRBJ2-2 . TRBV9 CASSVVGQVNTGELFF TGTGCCAGCAGCGTAGTGGGGCAGGTGAACACCGGGGAGCTGTTTTTT
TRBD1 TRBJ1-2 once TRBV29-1 CSVNRDRGTNYGYTF TGCAGCGTTAACCGGGACAGGGGGACTAACTATGGCTACACCTTC
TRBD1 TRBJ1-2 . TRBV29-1 CSVAQGARGYTF TGCAGCGTTGCACAGGGGGCGCGAGGCTACACCTTC
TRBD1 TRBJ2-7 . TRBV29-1 CSVELDRGLEQYF TGCAGCGTTGAATTGGACAGGGGGCTCGAGCAGTACTTC
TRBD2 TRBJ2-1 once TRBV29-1 CSATSGGAFSYNEQFF TGCAGCGCGACTAGCGGGGGGGCCTTCTCCTACAATGAGCAGTTCTTC
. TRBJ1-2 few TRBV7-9 CASSQQGTYGYTF TGTGCCAGCAGCCAGCAGGGGACCTATGGCTACACCTTC
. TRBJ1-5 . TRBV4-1 CASSQDPGRDQPQHF TGCGCCAGCAGCCAAGATCCAGGGAGAGATCAGCCCCAGCATTTT
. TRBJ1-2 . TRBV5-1 CASSLDPVNYGYTF TGCGCCAGCAGCTTGGACCCTGTTAACTATGGCTACACCTTC
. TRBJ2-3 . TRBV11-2 CASSLRGQGTDTQYF TGTGCCAGCAGCTTACGGGGGCAGGGTACAGATACGCAGTATTTT
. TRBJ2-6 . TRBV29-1 CSVSDAYSSGANVLTF TGCAGCGTTTCTGACGCGTATAGCTCTGGGGCCAACGTCCTGACTTTC
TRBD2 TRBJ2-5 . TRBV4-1 CASSQDPLAGATGTQYF TGCGCCAGCAGCCAAGATCCACTAGCGGGGGCCACGGGGACCCAGTACTTC
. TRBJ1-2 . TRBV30 CAWTPGGGDFYGYTF TGTGCCTGGACCCCTGGGGGAGGGGATTTCTATGGCTACACCTTC
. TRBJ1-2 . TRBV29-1 CSVETNGRSNGYTF TGCAGCGTTGAGACGAATGGACGGTCTAACGGCTACACCTTC
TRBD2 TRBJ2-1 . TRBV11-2 CASSLGLAGRGNEQFF TGTGCCAGCAGCTTAGGTCTAGCGGGGAGGGGGAATGAGCAGTTCTTC
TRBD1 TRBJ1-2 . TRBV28 CASSLGQGYGYTF TGTGCCAGCAGTTTGGGACAGGGCTATGGCTACACCTTC
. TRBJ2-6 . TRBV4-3 CASSQGGRSHRGANVLTF TGCGCCAGCAGCCAAGGGGGCAGGTCCCATCGTGGGGCCAACGTCCTGACTTTC
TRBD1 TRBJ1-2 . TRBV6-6 CASSPGQGNRYTF TGTGCCAGCAGCCCGGGACAGGGAAATCGCTACACCTTC
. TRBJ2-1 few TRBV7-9 CASSLGGTTHEQFF TGTGCCAGCAGCTTAGGGGGGACCACCCATGAGCAGTTCTTC
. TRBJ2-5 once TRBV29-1 CSGKRDNSQETQYF TGCAGCGGCAAACGGGACAACTCACAGGAGACCCAGTACTTC
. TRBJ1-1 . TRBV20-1 CSASRRTEAFF TGCAGTGCTAGCAGACGCACTGAAGCTTTCTTT
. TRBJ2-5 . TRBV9 CASSGETQYF TGTGCCAGCAGCGGAGAGACCCAGTACTTC
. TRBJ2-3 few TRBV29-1 CSVELRPITDTQYF TGCAGCGTTGAGTTGAGGCCAATCACAGATACGCAGTATTTT
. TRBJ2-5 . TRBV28 CASKEGQETQYF TGTGCCAGCAAAGAGGGACAAGAGACCCAGTACTTC
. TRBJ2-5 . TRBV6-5 CASSLAGFETQYF TGTGCCAGCAGTCTGGCGGGGTTTGAGACCCAGTACTTC